This T cell receptor (beta chain) is drawn from a study of cytomegalovirus exposure and HLA in healthy donors. With regard to this clone: Its antigen remains unidentified.

PCR primers comprised 60 Vbeta and 13 Jbeta primers. The repertoire was sequenced with immunoSEQ multiplex PCR; TCRdb's copy has only in-frame clones and lacks some. Of about 140,000 clones listed, around 83% are singletons. Germline loops: CDR1 LNHDA, CDR2 SQIVND (reference sequence). The CDR3 spans 15 residues. Trimming cost V 2 bases and J 3 bases; bases outside gene matches: 6. Overall study findings and caveats: Some public TCRs appeared in many individuals, while most sequences were rare. Through in vitro validation, three CMV-associated chains were shown to be specific for CMV antigens. Productive rates of about 87% or about 30% were seen for most TCR beta V segments in an earlier analysis. The study had only CMV serostatus as immune exposure information.

The origin of this receptor is a man aged 35-49 years in good health and CMV-seropositive. Sequenced sample: PBMCs. This chain uses TRBV19 with TRBJ2-7; the match to TRBD1 covers 8 bases. CDR3 protein: CASSIQSDRGYEQYF. The CDR3 nucleotides are TGTGCCAGTAGTATACAGAGTGACAGGGGCTACGAGCAGTACTTC.